This T cell receptor beta chain comes out of a study of PD-L1 blockade in urothelial cancer. Overall study context: T cells numbered a median of around 140,000 in the blood samples.

The table came from immunoSEQ multiplex PCR; TCRdb's copy has only in-frame clones and leaves some out. The table includes some 22,000 clones, 85% to 90% detected once. CDR1 and CDR2 (germline): MDHEN, SYDVKM. V dropped 6 bases and J dropped 3; count of bases not matched to a gene: 10. The CDR3 is made up of 15 amino acids. This specimen consisted of PBMCs, obtained around atezolizumab (anti-PD-L1) treatment. The receptor's source is an older woman with urothelial cancer. The chain couples TRBV28 to TRBJ1-1, with 7 positions matching TRBD1. The CDR3 nucleotides read TGTGCCAGCAGGCCGGGGTTTAGGGGGCACACTGAAGCTTTCTTT. Translating it yields CASRPGFRGHTEAFF.